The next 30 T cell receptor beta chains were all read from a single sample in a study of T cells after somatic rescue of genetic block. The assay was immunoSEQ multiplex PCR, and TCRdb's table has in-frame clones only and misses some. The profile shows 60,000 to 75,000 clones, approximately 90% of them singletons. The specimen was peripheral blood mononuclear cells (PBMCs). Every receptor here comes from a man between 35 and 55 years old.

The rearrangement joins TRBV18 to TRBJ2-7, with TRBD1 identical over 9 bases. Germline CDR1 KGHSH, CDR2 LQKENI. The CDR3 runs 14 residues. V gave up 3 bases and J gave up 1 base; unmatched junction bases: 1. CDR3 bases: TGTGCCAGCTCACCGGGACAGGGTTCCTACGAGCAGTACTTC. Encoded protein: CASSPGQGSYEQYF.

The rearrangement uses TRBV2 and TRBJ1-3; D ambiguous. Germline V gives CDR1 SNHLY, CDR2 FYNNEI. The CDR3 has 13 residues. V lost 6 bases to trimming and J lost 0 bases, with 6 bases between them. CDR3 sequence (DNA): TGTGCCAGCAGCGGATACTCTGGAAACACCATATATTTT. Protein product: CASSGYSGNTIYF.

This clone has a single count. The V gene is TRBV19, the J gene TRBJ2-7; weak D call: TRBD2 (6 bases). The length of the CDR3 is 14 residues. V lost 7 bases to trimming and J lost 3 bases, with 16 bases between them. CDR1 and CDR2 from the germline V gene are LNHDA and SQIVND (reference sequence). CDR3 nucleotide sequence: TGTGCCAGTACCCCGGGGGAAGGAGTCTACGAGCAGTACTTC. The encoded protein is CASTPGEGVYEQYF.

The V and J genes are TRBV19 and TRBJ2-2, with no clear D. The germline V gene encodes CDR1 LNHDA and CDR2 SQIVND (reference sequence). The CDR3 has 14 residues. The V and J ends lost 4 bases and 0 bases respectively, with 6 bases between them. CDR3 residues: CASSSGSNTGELFF. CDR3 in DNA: TGTGCCAGTAGTAGTGGGTCGAACACCGGGGAGCTGTTTTTT.

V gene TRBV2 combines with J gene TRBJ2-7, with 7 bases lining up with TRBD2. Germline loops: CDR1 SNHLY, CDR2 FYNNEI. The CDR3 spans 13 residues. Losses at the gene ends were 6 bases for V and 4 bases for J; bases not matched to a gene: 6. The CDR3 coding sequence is TGTGCCAGCAGCCCGGGACTACCTTACGAGCAGTACTTC. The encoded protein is CASSPGLPYEQYF.

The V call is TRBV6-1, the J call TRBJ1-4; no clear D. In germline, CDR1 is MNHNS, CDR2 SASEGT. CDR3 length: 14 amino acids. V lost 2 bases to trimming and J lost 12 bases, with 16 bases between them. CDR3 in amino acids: CASSERYSREELFF. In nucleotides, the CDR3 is TGTGCCAGCAGTGAAAGGTACAGCCGAGAGGAACTGTTTTTT.

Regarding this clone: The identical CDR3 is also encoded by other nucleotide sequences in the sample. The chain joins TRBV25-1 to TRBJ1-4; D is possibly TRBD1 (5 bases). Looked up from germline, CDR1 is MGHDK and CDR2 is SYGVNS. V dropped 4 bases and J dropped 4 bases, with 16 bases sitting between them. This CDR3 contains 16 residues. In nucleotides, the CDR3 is TGTGCCAGCAGTGCCCCTACGGGGGAAAATAATGAAAAACTGTTTTTT. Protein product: CASSAPTGENNEKLFF.

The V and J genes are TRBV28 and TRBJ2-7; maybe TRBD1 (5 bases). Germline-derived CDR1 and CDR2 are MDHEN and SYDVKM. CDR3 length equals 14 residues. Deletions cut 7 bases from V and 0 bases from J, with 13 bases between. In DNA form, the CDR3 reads TGTGCCAGCACACCGGACATAAGCTCCTACGAGCAGTACTTC. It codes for CASTPDISSYEQYF.

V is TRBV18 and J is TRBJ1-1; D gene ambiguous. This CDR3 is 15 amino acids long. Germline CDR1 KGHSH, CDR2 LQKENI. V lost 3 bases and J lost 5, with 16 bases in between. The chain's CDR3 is CASSPADGGTTEAFF. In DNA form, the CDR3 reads TGTGCCAGCTCACCGGCGGACGGCGGAACGACTGAAGCTTTCTTT.

The CDR3 nucleotides read TGTGCCAGCAGGACAGGGTCGGTTGAACCCCAGCATTTT. It yields the protein CASRTGSVEPQHF. The chain is built from TRBV19 and TRBJ1-5, with 8 bases that match TRBD1. V shed 9 bases, J shed 10 bases, and the junction held 11 bases outside the gene matches. Germline V gene lookup returns CDR1 LNHDA and CDR2 SQIVND (reference sequence). The CDR3 loop spans 13 amino acids.

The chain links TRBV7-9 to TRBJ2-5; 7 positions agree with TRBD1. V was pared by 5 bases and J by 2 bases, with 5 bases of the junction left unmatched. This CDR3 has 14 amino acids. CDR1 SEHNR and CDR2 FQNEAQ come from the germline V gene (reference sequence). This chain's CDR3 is CASSPEGQQETQYF. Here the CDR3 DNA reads TGTGCCAGCAGCCCAGAGGGACAGCAAGAGACCCAGTACTTC.

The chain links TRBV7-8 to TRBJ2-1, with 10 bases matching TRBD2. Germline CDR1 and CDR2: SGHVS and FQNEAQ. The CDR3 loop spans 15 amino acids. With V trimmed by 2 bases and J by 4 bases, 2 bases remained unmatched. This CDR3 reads CASSLLAGAYNEQFF. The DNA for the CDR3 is TGTGCCAGCAGCTTACTAGCGGGGGCTTACAATGAGCAGTTCTTC.

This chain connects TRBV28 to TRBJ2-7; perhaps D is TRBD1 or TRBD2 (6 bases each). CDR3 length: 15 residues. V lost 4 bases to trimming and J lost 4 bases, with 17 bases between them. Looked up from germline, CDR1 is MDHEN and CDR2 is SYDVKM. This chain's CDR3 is CASSSPWGASYEQYF. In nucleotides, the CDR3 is TGTGCCAGCAGTTCGCCCTGGGGGGCGAGTTACGAGCAGTACTTC.

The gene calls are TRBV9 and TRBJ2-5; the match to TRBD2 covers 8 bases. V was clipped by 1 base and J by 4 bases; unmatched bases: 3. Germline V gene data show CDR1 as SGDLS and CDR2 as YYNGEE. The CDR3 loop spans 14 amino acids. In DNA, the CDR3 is TGTGCCAGCAGCGTATTCGCGGGGGGAGAGACCCAGTACTTC. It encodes CASSVFAGGETQYF.

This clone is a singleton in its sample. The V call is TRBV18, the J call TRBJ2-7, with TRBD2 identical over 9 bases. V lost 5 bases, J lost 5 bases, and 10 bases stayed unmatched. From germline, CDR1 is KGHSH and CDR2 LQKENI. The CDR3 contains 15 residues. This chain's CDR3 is CASSDSGRSLHEQYF. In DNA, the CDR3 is TGTGCCAGCTCAGATAGCGGGAGATCTCTACACGAGCAGTACTTC.

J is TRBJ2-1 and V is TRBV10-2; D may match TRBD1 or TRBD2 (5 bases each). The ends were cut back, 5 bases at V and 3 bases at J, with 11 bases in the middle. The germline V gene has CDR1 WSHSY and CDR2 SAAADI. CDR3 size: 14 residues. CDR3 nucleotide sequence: TGCGCCAGCAGTCTACTAGGGGACTACAATGAGCAGTTCTTC. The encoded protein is CASSLLGDYNEQFF.

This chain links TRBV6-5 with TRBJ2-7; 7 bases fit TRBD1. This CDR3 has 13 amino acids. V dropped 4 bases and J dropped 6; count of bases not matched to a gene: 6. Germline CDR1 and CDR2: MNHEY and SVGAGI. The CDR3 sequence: CASSSSGTVEQYF. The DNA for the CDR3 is TGTGCCAGCAGTTCCTCGGGGACAGTCGAGCAGTACTTC.

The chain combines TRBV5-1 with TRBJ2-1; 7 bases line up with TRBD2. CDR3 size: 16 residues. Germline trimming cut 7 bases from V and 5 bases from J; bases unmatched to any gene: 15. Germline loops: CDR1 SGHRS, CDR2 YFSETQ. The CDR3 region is CASVLWAGTNNNEQFF. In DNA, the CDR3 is TGCGCCAGCGTCCTATGGGCCGGGACTAACAACAATGAGCAGTTCTTC.

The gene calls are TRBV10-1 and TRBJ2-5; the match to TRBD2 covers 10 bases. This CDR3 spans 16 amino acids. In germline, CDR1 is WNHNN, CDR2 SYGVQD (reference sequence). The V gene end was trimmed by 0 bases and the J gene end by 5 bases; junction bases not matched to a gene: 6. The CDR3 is CASSESSGRADETQYF. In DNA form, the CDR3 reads TGCGCCAGCAGTGAGTCAAGCGGGAGGGCCGATGAGACCCAGTACTTC.

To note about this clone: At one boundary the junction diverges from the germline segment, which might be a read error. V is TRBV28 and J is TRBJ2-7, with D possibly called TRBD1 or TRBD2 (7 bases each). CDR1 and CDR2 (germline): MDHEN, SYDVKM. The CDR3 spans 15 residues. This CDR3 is CAGRGDSAGEGEQYF. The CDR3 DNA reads TGTGCCGGCAGGGGGGACTCGGCGGGAGAAGGCGAGCAGTACTTC.

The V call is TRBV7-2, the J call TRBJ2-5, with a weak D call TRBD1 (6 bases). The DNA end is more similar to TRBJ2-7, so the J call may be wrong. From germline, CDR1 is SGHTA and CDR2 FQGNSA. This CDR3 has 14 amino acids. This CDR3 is CASSLGARIYEQYF. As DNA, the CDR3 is TGTGCCAGCAGCTTGGGGGCGCGCATCTACGAGCAGTACTTC.

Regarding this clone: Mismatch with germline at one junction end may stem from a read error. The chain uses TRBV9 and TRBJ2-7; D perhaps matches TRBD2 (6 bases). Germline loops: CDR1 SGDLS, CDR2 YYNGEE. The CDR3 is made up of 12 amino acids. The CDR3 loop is CASSGDSSEQYF. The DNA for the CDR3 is TGTGCCAGCAGCGGGGACTCCTCCGAGCAGTACTTC.

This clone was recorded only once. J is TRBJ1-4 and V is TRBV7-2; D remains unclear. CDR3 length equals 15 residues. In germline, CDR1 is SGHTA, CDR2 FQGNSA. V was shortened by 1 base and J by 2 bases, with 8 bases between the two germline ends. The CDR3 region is CASSLGRGTNEKLFF. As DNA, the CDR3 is TGTGCCAGCAGCTTAGGGCGGGGTACTAATGAAAAACTGTTTTTT.

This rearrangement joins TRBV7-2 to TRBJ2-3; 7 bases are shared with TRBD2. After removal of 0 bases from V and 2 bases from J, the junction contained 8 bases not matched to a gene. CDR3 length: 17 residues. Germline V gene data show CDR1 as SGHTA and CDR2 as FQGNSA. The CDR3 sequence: CASSLAFTGGYTDTQYF. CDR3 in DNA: TGTGCCAGCAGCTTAGCGTTCACGGGAGGTTACACAGATACGCAGTATTTT. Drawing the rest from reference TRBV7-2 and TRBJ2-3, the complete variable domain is GAGVSQSPSNKVTEKGKDVELRCDPISGHTALYWYRQSLGQGLEFLIYFQGNSAPDKSGLPSDRFSAERTGGSVSTLTIQRTQQEDSAVYLCASSLAFTGGYTDTQYFGPGTRLTVL.

The CDR3 reads CASSPGSTDSYEQYF. CDR3 nucleotide sequence: TGTGCCAGCAGCCCAGGATCCACTGACAGCTACGAGCAGTACTTC. The V call is TRBV7-8, the J call TRBJ2-7; the D gene is possibly TRBD1 (5 bases). From germline, CDR1 is SGHVS and CDR2 FQNEAQ. This CDR3 comprises 15 residues. V lost 5 bases and J 3 bases, leaving 17 bases between the germline ends.

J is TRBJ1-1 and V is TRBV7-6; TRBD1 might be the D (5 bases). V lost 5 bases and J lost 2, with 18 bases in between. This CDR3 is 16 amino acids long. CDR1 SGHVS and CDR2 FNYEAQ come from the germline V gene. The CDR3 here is CASSPSSGTYNTEAFF. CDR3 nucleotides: TGTGCCAGCAGCCCCAGCTCCGGGACCTACAACACTGAAGCTTTCTTT.

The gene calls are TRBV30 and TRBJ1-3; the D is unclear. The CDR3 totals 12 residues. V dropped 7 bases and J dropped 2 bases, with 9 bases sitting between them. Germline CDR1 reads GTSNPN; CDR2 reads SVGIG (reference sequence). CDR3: CASNRAGNTIYF. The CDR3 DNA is TGTGCCTCGAATCGGGCTGGAAACACCATATATTTT.

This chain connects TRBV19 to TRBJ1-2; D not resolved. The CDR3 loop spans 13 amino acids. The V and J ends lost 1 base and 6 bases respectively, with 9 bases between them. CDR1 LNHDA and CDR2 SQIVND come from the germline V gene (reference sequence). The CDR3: CASSIGTVDGYTF. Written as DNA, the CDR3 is TGTGCCAGTAGTATAGGTACAGTCGATGGCTACACCTTC.

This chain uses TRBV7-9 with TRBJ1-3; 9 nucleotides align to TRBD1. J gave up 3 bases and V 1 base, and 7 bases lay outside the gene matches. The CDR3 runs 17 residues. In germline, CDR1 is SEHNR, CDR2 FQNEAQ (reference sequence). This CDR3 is CASSLEGTGYFGNTIYF. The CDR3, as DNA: TGTGCCAGCAGCTTAGAAGGGACAGGGTATTTTGGAAACACCATATATTTT. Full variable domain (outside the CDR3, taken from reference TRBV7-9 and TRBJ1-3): DTGVSQNPRHKITKRGQNVTFRCDPISEHNRLYWYRQTLGQGPEFLTYFQNEAQLEKSRLLSDRFSAERPKGSFSTLEIQRTEQGDSAMYLCASSLEGTGYFGNTIYFGEGSWLTVV.

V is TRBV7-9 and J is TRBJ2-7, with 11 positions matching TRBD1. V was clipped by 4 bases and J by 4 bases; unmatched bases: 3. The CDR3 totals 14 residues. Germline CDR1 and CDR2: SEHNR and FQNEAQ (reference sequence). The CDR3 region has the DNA TGTGCCAGCAGCTCGGGACAGGGGGGGTACGAGCAGTACTTC. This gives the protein CASSSGQGGYEQYF.